These 8 T cell receptor beta chains originate from one sample sequenced in a study of cytomegalovirus exposure and HLA in healthy donors. The study ran its PCR with 60 Vbeta and 13 Jbeta primers. The data were produced by immunoSEQ multiplex PCR, yet TCRdb's version contains in-frame clones alone and is incomplete. The table lists roughly 81,000 clones, about three quarters of them singletons. The sequenced sample consisted of PBMCs. These receptors came from a boy aged 5-17 years in good health and CMV-seronegative.

V and J are TRBV28 and TRBJ1-1; maybe TRBD1 (5 bases). With 2 bases removed from V and 11 bases from J, the gap between germline ends came to 12 bases. The CDR3 totals 12 residues. From germline, CDR1 is MDHEN and CDR2 SYDVKM. The DNA for the CDR3 is TGTGCCAGCAGTTTAGGGGAGGGGTGGGCTTTCTTT. It encodes CASSLGEGWAFF.

In DNA, the CDR3 is TGTGCCAGCAGCGCATCAACTAGCGGGAGTTCCTACAATGAGCAGTTCTTC. This gives the protein CASSASTSGSSYNEQFF. The chain couples TRBV7-9 to TRBJ2-1, with 11 bases lining up with TRBD2. Germline loops: CDR1 SEHNR, CDR2 FQNEAQ (reference sequence). The CDR3 length is 17 residues. The V gene end was trimmed by 5 bases and the J gene end by 1 base; junction bases not matched to a gene: 7.

In the case of this clone: Other nucleotide sequences from this sample produce the same CDR3. The chain joins TRBV28 to TRBJ1-1; D might be TRBD1 (5 bases). V lost 2 bases to trimming and J lost 4 bases, with 11 bases between them. Germline CDR1 is MDHEN and CDR2 is SYDVKM. The length of the CDR3 is 14 residues. CDR3 DNA: TGTGCCAGCAGTTTACGGGGGGTAGGCACTGAAGCTTTCTTT. Encoded protein: CASSLRGVGTEAFF.

The chain links TRBV7-8 to TRBJ2-3; D is unclear. V dropped 1 base and J dropped 2 bases, with 7 bases sitting between them. The germline V gene encodes CDR1 SGHVS and CDR2 FQNEAQ. The CDR3 spans 14 residues. The CDR3 spells CASSLEEYTDTQYF. CDR3 coding DNA: TGTGCCAGCAGCTTAGAGGAGTACACAGATACGCAGTATTTT. Variable domain in full (rest from reference TRBV7-8 and TRBJ2-3): GAGVSQSPRYKVAKRGQDVALRCDPISGHVSLFWYQQALGQGPEFLTYFQNEAQLDKSGLPSDRFFAERPEGSVSTLKIQRTQQEDSAVYLCASSLEEYTDTQYFGPGTRLTVL.

This rearrangement joins TRBV10-3 to TRBJ2-7; TRBD2 aligns across 7 bases. V gave up 8 bases and J gave up 4 bases; unmatched junction bases: 5. The CDR3 has 12 residues. The germline V gene has CDR1 ENHRY and CDR2 SYGVKD. Here the CDR3 DNA reads TGTGCCATCGCGGGAGTATTTTACGAGCAGTACTTC. Its protein product is CAIAGVFYEQYF.

The chain couples TRBV19 to TRBJ2-7; 9 bases are shared with TRBD2. From germline, CDR1 is LNHDA and CDR2 SQIVND (reference sequence). V lost 5 bases to trimming and J lost 1 base; unmatched junction nucleotides: 3. There are 14 residues in the CDR3. CDR3 nucleotides: TGTGCCAGTAGTTTAACTAGCGGGTCCTACGAGCAGTACTTC. This encodes CASSLTSGSYEQYF.

The sample holds one count of this clone. The chain joins TRBV7-9 to TRBJ1-2; D possibly corresponds to TRBD1 (5 bases). The CDR3 has 13 amino acids. The germline V and J ends were trimmed by 1 base and 6 bases, with 9 bases remaining between them. The germline V gene has CDR1 SEHNR and CDR2 FQNEAQ (reference sequence). CDR3 nucleotide sequence: TGTGCCAGCAGCTTAGAGGGGTGGAATGGCTACACCTTC. Encoded protein: CASSLEGWNGYTF.

CDR3: CASSKAGRNEQYF. DNA for the CDR3: TGTGCCAGTAGTAAGGCAGGTCGGAACGAGCAGTACTTC. V gene TRBV19 combines with J gene TRBJ2-7; D ambiguous. V was pared by 4 bases and J by 5 bases, with 12 bases between. Germline V CDR1 and CDR2: LNHDA, SQIVND (reference sequence). This CDR3 spans 13 amino acids.